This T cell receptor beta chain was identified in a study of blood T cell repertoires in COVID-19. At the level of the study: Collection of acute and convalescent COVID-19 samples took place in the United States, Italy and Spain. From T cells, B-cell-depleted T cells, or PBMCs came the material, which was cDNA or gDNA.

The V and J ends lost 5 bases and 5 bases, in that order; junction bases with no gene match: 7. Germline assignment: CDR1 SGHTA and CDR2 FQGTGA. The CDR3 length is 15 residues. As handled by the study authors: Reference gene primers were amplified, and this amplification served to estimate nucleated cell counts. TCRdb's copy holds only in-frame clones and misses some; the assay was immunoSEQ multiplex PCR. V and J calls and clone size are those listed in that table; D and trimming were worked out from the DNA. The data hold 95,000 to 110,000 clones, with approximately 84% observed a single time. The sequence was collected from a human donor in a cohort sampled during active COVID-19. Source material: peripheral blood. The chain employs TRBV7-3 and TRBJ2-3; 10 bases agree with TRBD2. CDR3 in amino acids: CASSPTGTSVDTQYF. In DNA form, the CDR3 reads TGTGCCAGCAGCCCAACGGGGACTAGCGTAGATACGCAGTATTTT.